The present T cell receptor (beta chain) was sequenced within a study of Graves' ophthalmopathy and Graves' hyperthyroidism. About the study: Specimen type is peripheral blood, obtained at initial diagnosis before any treatment.

This clonotype was counted a few times. RNA transcripts served as template for amplifying TCR beta CDR3 sequences. Second-round multiplex PCR came after a first-round RT-PCR that employed HTBI primers. In TCRdb, the multiplex PCR reads were re-called with MiXCR into one record per CDR3 protein. Of hundreds of thousands of distinct CDR3 sequences listed, around 15% are singletons. Moderate-to-severe activity, CAS ≥3, NOSPECS ≥4 and a duration under 3 months were seen in donors with ophthalmopathy. The sequence derives from a woman aged 30 to 39 with Graves' ophthalmopathy. Sequences were obtained from blood.

DNA for the CDR3: TGTGGAGGAAGACAGGAATATAATTCACCCCTCCACTTT. It is translated as CGGRQEYNSPLHF. The chain recombines TRBV30 with TRBJ1-6; D may be TRBD1 (6 bases). Germline loops: CDR1 GTSNPN, CDR2 SVGIG (reference sequence). The CDR3 has 13 amino acids.